The present TCR beta chain was sequenced within a study of T-cell reconstitution after alpha-beta-depleted transplantation in children. Preparing the TCRbeta library involved the use of unique molecular identifiers. Via MiXCR, TCRdb re-called the PCR reads, giving one row per CDR3 protein. The sample holds hundreds of thousands of distinct CDR3 sequences, about 10% seen once. In this sample, this clonotype turned up many times. The CDR3 runs to 13 residues. V gave up 0 bases and J gave up 5 bases, with 4 bases separating them. This TCR was recovered from a human donor who donated a stem cell graft to a child with SCID. The chain links TRBV12-3 or TRBV12-4 to TRBJ2-2, with D unclear. The specimen was PBMCs from the stem cell graft donor, collected from the stem cell graft. The CDR3 protein is CASSLAVTGELFF. The CDR3 nucleotides are TGTGCCAGCAGTTTAGCGGTGACCGGGGAGCTGTTTTTT.